These 31 T cell receptor beta chains originate from one sample sequenced in a study of blood T cell repertoires in COVID-19. Libraries were prepared by immunoSEQ multiplex PCR; TCRdb keeps only in-frame clonotypes and omits some of them. The table has about 200,000 clones, 80% to 95% seen once. Material for sequencing was peripheral blood. The receptors come from a man aged 55 to 69 with COVID-19, enrolled during active disease.

This sequence joins TRBV25-1 and TRBJ1-2; D remains unclear. Per the germline V gene, CDR1 is MGHDK and CDR2 is SYGVNS. V dropped 5 bases and J dropped 4 bases, with 8 bases sitting between them. This CDR3 is built from 12 residues. In DNA, the CDR3 is TGTGCCAGCAGTTATGGGAGCTATGGCTACACCTTC. Amino acid sequence: CASSYGSYGYTF.

The V gene is TRBV4-1, the J gene TRBJ2-7; TRBD1 might be the D (5 bases). Trimming stripped 0 bases from V and 2 bases from J, with 11 bases between. Germline V gives CDR1 MGHRA, CDR2 YSYEKL. The CDR3 extends over 15 amino acids. The CDR3: CASSQDLDRTYEQYF. In nucleotides, the CDR3 is TGCGCCAGCAGCCAAGATCTCGACAGAACCTACGAGCAGTACTTC.

This clone is a singleton in its sample. V and J are TRBV30 and TRBJ2-5, with 8 bases aligning to TRBD1. Unmatched junction bases numbered 8, after V lost 2 bases and J lost 6 bases. The germline V gene has CDR1 GTSNPN and CDR2 SVGIG (reference sequence). This CDR3 spans 14 amino acids. CDR3 residues: CAWSFPGGGKTQYF. In DNA, the CDR3 is TGTGCCTGGAGTTTTCCAGGGGGCGGCAAGACCCAGTACTTC.

The V and J genes are TRBV6-5 and TRBJ2-2; TRBD1 might be the D (6 bases). Germline V CDR1 and CDR2: MNHEY, SVGAGI. The CDR3 totals 15 residues. V was trimmed by 0 bases and J by 7 bases, leaving 12 bases between them. The CDR3 region has the DNA TGTGCCAGCAGTTACTCGAGGGGGTCGGGCGGGGAGCTGTTTTTT. This encodes CASSYSRGSGGELFF.

The chain has TRBV19 and TRBJ2-1; perhaps TRBD2 as D (6 bases). Trimming left V 3 bases short and J 9 bases short, with 9 bases between. The germline V gene has CDR1 LNHDA and CDR2 SQIVND (reference sequence). The CDR3 extends over 12 amino acids. The CDR3 region has the DNA TGTGCCAGTAGTATCTACGGGAGTGAGCAGTTCTTC. This encodes CASSIYGSEQFF.

The chain has TRBV4-1 and TRBJ1-5; no definite D call. Between the trimmed V and J ends, which lost 0 bases and 5 bases, there was a span of 11 bases. Germline assignment: CDR1 MGHRA and CDR2 YSYEKL. The CDR3 covers 15 residues. As DNA, the CDR3 is TGCGCCAGCAGCCAAGATGGACTCTCCCATCAGCCCCAGCATTTT. Translated: CASSQDGLSHQPQHF.

The rearrangement joins TRBV30 to TRBJ1-1; TRBD1 agrees at 7 bases. J was trimmed by 2 bases and V by 3 bases; bases with no gene match: 6. The CDR3 consists of 14 residues. Germline assignment: CDR1 GTSNPN and CDR2 SVGIG (reference sequence). The CDR3 coding sequence is TGTGCCTGGAGCCAGGGACAGATTAACACTGAAGCTTTCTTT. Translating it yields CAWSQGQINTEAFF. The whole variable domain, filled in from reference TRBV30 and TRBJ1-1, reads SQTIHQWPATLVQPVGSPLSLECTVEGTSNPNLYWYRQAAGRGLQLLFYSVGIGQISSEVPQNLSASRPQDRQFILSSKKLLLSDSGFYLCAWSQGQINTEAFFGQGTRLTVV.

The rearrangement links TRBV11-2 to TRBJ1-3, with D uncertain. The CDR3 length is 14 residues. Germline CDR1 is SGHAT and CDR2 is FQNNGV. Trimming cost V 6 bases and J 0 bases, with 9 bases left between them. The CDR3 DNA follows: TGTGCCAGCAGAGCCGTGAACTCTGGAAACACCATATATTTT. Its translation: CASRAVNSGNTIYF.

The rearrangement links TRBV5-1 to TRBJ2-3; 8 bases align to TRBD1. The CDR3 extends over 16 amino acids. Trimming cost V 0 bases and J 1 base; bases outside gene matches: 4. Per germline, CDR1 SGHRS and CDR2 YFSETQ. The CDR3 nucleotides read TGCGCCAGCAGCTTGGCGACAGGGGCCGGCACAGATACGCAGTATTTT. Protein product: CASSLATGAGTDTQYF.

The chain carries TRBV28 and TRBJ2-1, with 14 bases aligning to TRBD2. With 9 bases clipped from V and 7 bases from J, the junction kept 5 bases outside the gene matches. The CDR3 totals 14 residues. The germline V gene encodes CDR1 MDHEN and CDR2 SYDVKM. CDR3 coding DNA: TGTGCCAGTGGGACTAGCGGGAGAGTAAATGAGCAGTTCTTC. It translates to CASGTSGRVNEQFF.

This chain connects TRBV4-2 to TRBJ1-2; possibly TRBD1 for D (6 bases). This CDR3 region has 18 residues. V dropped 0 bases and J dropped 7 bases, with 24 bases sitting between them. Germline CDR1 and CDR2: LGHNA and YNFKEQ. The CDR3 is CASSQDNGSGGAIGGYTF. In DNA, the CDR3 is TGTGCCAGCAGCCAAGATAACGGGTCGGGGGGCGCTATTGGTGGCTACACCTTC.

This rearrangement joins TRBV6-5 to TRBJ2-3; 11 nucleotides match TRBD2. This CDR3 is built from 14 residues. Germline trimming cut 10 bases from V and 4 bases from J; bases unmatched to any gene: 7. CDR1 is MNHEY and CDR2 is SVGAGI in the germline V gene. The CDR3 loop reads CAISSGGLADTQYF. CDR3 coding DNA: TGTGCCATCTCTAGCGGGGGGCTCGCAGATACGCAGTATTTT.

This clone came up once. The chain employs TRBV11-2 and TRBJ1-4; 8 bases line up with TRBD1. V gave up 3 bases and J gave up 8 bases; unmatched junction bases: 14. The germline V gene encodes CDR1 SGHAT and CDR2 FQNNGV. The CDR3 loop spans 17 amino acids. The CDR3 spells CASSFIRRPWDREKLFF. The CDR3 bases are TGTGCCAGCAGCTTCATACGCCGCCCTTGGGACAGGGAAAAACTGTTTTTT.

V is TRBV19 and J is TRBJ1-2; D remains ambiguous. V lost 3 bases and J 4 bases, leaving 9 bases between the germline ends. In germline, CDR1 is LNHDA, CDR2 SQIVND (reference sequence). This CDR3 has 13 amino acids. CDR3 DNA: TGTGCCAGTAGTATCACAGAATTCTATGGCTACACCTTC. Encoded protein: CASSITEFYGYTF. The full variable domain, its missing parts supplied by reference TRBV19 and TRBJ1-2, is DGGITQSPKYLFRKEGQNVTLSCEQNLNHDAMYWYRQDPGQGLRLIYYSQIVNDFQKGDIAEGYSVSREKKESFPLTVTSAQKNPTAFYLCASSITEFYGYTFGSGTRLTVV.

J is TRBJ1-2 and V is TRBV2, with D unresolved. Germline V gives CDR1 SNHLY, CDR2 FYNNEI. This CDR3 contains 17 residues. The V gene lost 7 bases and the J gene lost 3 bases, with 24 bases spanning the gap. The CDR3 loop reads CASTSWSTFSSDYGYTF. The CDR3 bases are TGTGCCAGCACATCTTGGTCTACCTTTAGTTCGGACTATGGCTACACCTTC.

The genes are TRBV5-1 and TRBJ2-7; TRBD2 matches at 9 bases. This CDR3 is built from 14 residues. J was trimmed by 2 bases and V by 6 bases; bases with no gene match: 6. The germline V gene has CDR1 SGHRS and CDR2 YFSETQ. The CDR3 is CASTASSGAYEQYF. CDR3 nucleotides: TGCGCCAGCACCGCCTCTAGCGGGGCCTACGAGCAGTACTTC. Complete variable domain (other parts from reference TRBV5-1 and TRBJ2-7): KAGVTQTPRYLIKTRGQQVTLSCSPISGHRSVSWYQQTPGQGLQFLFEYFSETQRNKGNFPGRFSGRQFSNSRSEMNVSTLELGDSALYLCASTASSGAYEQYFGPGTRLTVT.

J is TRBJ1-4 and V is TRBV10-3; no definite D call. The V end was cut by 0 bases, the J end by 7 bases, with 6 bases between. From germline, CDR1 is ENHRY and CDR2 SYGVKD. The CDR3 is 13 residues long. In DNA form, the CDR3 reads TGTGCCATCAGTGAGTCTGGCTTTGAAAAACTGTTTTTT. This encodes CAISESGFEKLFF.

The table lists this clone with a few counts. CDR3 bases: TGTGCCAGCAGCTTAACAGGGAGCAATCAGCCCCAGCATTTT. Translation gives CASSLTGSNQPQHF. The chain joins TRBV11-2 to TRBJ1-5, with a weak D call TRBD1 (6 bases). This CDR3 has 14 amino acids. Trimming cost V 2 bases and J 1 base, with 6 bases left between them. The V gene's germline CDR1 is SGHAT and CDR2 FQNNGV.

The rearrangement joins TRBV21-1 to TRBJ2-3; TRBD1, as called in the table, went unchecked against the DNA. TRBV21-1 is designated a pseudogene. The length of the CDR3 is 16 residues. CDR3 sequence: CDSSKQGQLHTDTQYF. CDR3 bases: TGTGACAGCAGCAAACAGGGACAGCTGCACACAGATACGCAGTATTTT.

J is TRBJ1-3 and V is TRBV5-1; 7 nucleotides line up with TRBD1. The germline V gene encodes CDR1 SGHRS and CDR2 YFSETQ. The CDR3 is 15 amino acids. J was trimmed by 3 bases and V by 1 base; bases with no gene match: 4. The CDR3 DNA follows: TGCGCCAGCAGCTTGACAGGGGAAATTGGAAACACCATATATTTT. It codes for CASSLTGEIGNTIYF.

The rearrangement joins TRBV25-1 to TRBJ2-1; 7 bases agree with TRBD2. Germline V gene sequence: CDR1 MGHDK, CDR2 SYGVNS. After removal of 3 bases from V and 0 bases from J, the junction contained 2 bases not matched to a gene. The CDR3 contains 15 residues. CDR3 amino acids: CASSDWGGSYNEQFF. The CDR3 nucleotides are TGTGCCAGCAGTGATTGGGGGGGCTCCTACAATGAGCAGTTCTTC. The variable domain in full, with the rest retrieved from reference TRBV25-1 and TRBJ2-1, is EADIYQTPRYLVIGTGKKITLECSQTMGHDKMYWYQQDPGMELHLIHYSYGVNSTEKGDLSSESTVSRIRTEHFPLTLESARPSHTSQYLCASSDWGGSYNEQFFGPGTRLTVL.

This clone has only a few counts. This sequence joins TRBV19 and TRBJ2-7; 12 bases agree with TRBD2. Germline CDR1 LNHDA, CDR2 SQIVND (reference sequence). The CDR3 consists of 15 residues. The junction had 8 bases not matched to a gene; V was cut back by 6 bases and J by 5 bases. The DNA for the CDR3 is TGTGCCAGTAGGGCGACTAGCGGGAGAAGGAACGAGCAGTACTTC. Translated: CASRATSGRRNEQYF.

This clone showed up just once. This chain joins TRBV10-1 and TRBJ2-3; TRBD2 matches 8 bases. Trimming took 5 bases from V and 2 from J; bases not matched to a gene: 6. The CDR3 covers 15 residues. Germline values: CDR1 WNHNN, CDR2 SYGVQD (reference sequence). In DNA form, the CDR3 reads TGCGCCAGCAGTACAACTAGCGGACTCACAGATACGCAGTATTTT. This translates into CASSTTSGLTDTQYF.

The chain carries TRBV11-3 and TRBJ2-3, with 11 bases that match TRBD2. Germline V gene lookup returns CDR1 SGHNT and CDR2 YENEEA. The CDR3 extends over 16 amino acids. V gave up 5 bases and J gave up 6 bases; unmatched junction bases: 10. For the CDR3, the DNA is TGTGCCAGCAGCCCGAGCCCACTAGCGGGAGTGGATACGCAGTATTTT. Translated: CASSPSPLAGVDTQYF.

The chain recombines TRBV2 with TRBJ1-2, with 9 bases matching TRBD1. This CDR3 is built from 14 residues. Looked up from germline, CDR1 is SNHLY and CDR2 is FYNNEI. V lost 7 bases, J lost 4 bases, and 7 bases stayed unmatched. The CDR3 is CASTLEDRGYGYTF. CDR3 DNA sequence: TGTGCCAGCACCCTTGAGGACAGGGGCTATGGCTACACCTTC.

The rearrangement uses TRBV12-2 and TRBJ2-7; the table assigns TRBD2, which was not confirmed against the DNA. TRBV12-2 corresponds to a pseudogene. This CDR3 region has 16 residues. The CDR3: CASRLAGRELHYEQYF. The CDR3 DNA follows: TGTGCAAGTCGCTTAGCAGGAAGGGAGCTCCACTACGAGCAGTACTTC.

The chain recombines TRBV7-2 with TRBJ2-1; 12 bases fit TRBD2. Looked up from germline, CDR1 is SGHTA and CDR2 is FQGNSA. This CDR3 has 16 amino acids. V was pared by 2 bases and J by 6 bases, with 5 bases of the junction left unmatched. CDR3 coding DNA: TGTGCCAGCAGCTTAAGTACTAGCGGGAGGCGCAATGAGCAGTTCTTC. Protein product: CASSLSTSGRRNEQFF.

V usage is TRBV27 and J usage is TRBJ1-5, with D hard to call. In germline, CDR1 is MNHEY, CDR2 SMNVEV (reference sequence). V was trimmed by 3 bases and J by 8 bases, leaving 11 bases between them. This CDR3 comprises 13 residues. This CDR3 is CASSFSDSEPQHF. For the CDR3, the DNA is TGTGCCAGCAGTTTTAGTGATAGTGAGCCCCAGCATTTT.

This chain joins TRBV4-1 and TRBJ1-6; 7 bases agree with TRBD1. Germline V gives CDR1 MGHRA, CDR2 YSYEKL. The CDR3 loop spans 16 amino acids. V was pared by 0 bases and J by 10 bases, with 9 bases of the junction left unmatched. CDR3 in amino acids: CASSQDKGAVGSPLHF. As DNA, the CDR3 is TGCGCCAGCAGCCAAGATAAGGGGGCGGTAGGGTCACCCCTCCACTTT.

This sequence joins TRBV24-1 and TRBJ2-1; 10 positions agree with TRBD1. Germline V gene lookup returns CDR1 KGHDR and CDR2 SFDVKD. The CDR3 is 16 residues long. The V segment lost 4 bases and the J segment 6 bases; nucleotides outside the gene matches: 8. CDR3 DNA: TGTGCCACCAGTGACCGGGGACAGGGGACCGGCAATGAGCAGTTCTTC. It translates to CATSDRGQGTGNEQFF.

The DNA of the CDR3 is TGTGCCACCCATCGGGACTCCGCATCGGGGGAGCAGTACTTC. It codes for CATHRDSASGEQYF. The gene calls are TRBV28 and TRBJ2-7; possibly TRBD2 for D (6 bases). Germline CDR1 reads MDHEN; CDR2 reads SYDVKM. The CDR3 sequence is 14 residues long. V dropped 10 bases and J dropped 7 bases, with 23 bases sitting between them. The full variable domain, rest sourced from reference TRBV28 and TRBJ2-7, is DVKVTQSSRYLVKRTGEKVFLECVQDMDHENMFWYRQDPGLGLRLIYFSYDVKMKEKGDIPEGYSVSREKKERFSLILESASTNQTSMYLCATHRDSASGEQYFGPGTRLTVT.